This record covers a single T cell receptor beta chain. Its binding antigen is unknown. Base qualities are not provided; no much larger clone lies one nucleotide away. This entry is derived from a study of blood T cells in healthy people across ages (dated by TCRdb to 2013 to 2016). The study in broad terms: In model experiments, template switching captured roughly one uniquely barcoded TCR beta cDNA molecule for every two T cells. Using deep sequencing normalized with unique cDNA molecular identifiers, the study measured how TCR beta repertoire diversity changes with age. Four age groups were formed from the donors: young (average approximately 17 years), middle-aged (more than 35), aged (under 70) and long-lived (around 80). To avoid experimental bias, donors of different ages were spread randomly across the sequencing lanes. For two donors (one aged 18 to 30 and one aged 80 or older), the study analyzed two additional independent replicas of 1 million unique cDNA reads from the same blood draw.

The library was built by means of 5' RACE. Data came from an Illumina HiSeq 2500. A second PCR of roughly 7 to 11 cycles was performed with a sample-barcoded 5' primer and a J-beta primer mix. Each TCR beta cDNA molecule received a unique molecular identifier from a template-switch 5' adaptor carrying 12 random nucleotides. Each sample yielded at least 2.5 million CDR3-containing paired-end reads. First-strand cDNA was synthesized from all RNA with the Mint cDNA synthesis kit, primed by a TRBC-specific oligonucleotide. After uracil-DNA glycosylase treatment, a first 18-cycle PCR used universal primers M1SS and BC2_uni_R on all cDNA. In the source study's methods: For normalization, 1 million high-quality reads, each with a distinct molecular identifier, were randomly selected from each sample. Reads with shared molecular identifiers were discarded instead of being binned into consensus sequences. MiTCR, run with a Q25 quality threshold and the strictest error-elimination algorithm, handled CDR3 identification, clonotype clustering and error correction. A nonparametric unseen species model using Euler transformation provided a lower-bound estimate of total TCR beta diversity. The public reads were quality trimmed at Q25 with fastp and then assembled into clones with MiXCR by TCRdb, keeping productive beta chains. Rows with a matching CDR3 protein are joined into one entry that keeps the most common DNA and genes. In this record, the V and J calls reflect TCRdb's handling and not the investigators' own analysis. The sample yields under 2 million distinct CDR3 sequences; roughly 32% were counted once. Around 10% of the sample is held by the ten biggest clonotypes.

The germline V end is reduced by 6 bases and the J end by 3 bases; junction bases left unmatched: 7. Spanning cysteine to phenylalanine, the CDR3 consists of 16 amino acids. Only the CDR3 DNA is retained, 48 bases long and in frame from the first base. Taken from the germline V gene, the CDR1 and CDR2 loops are MDHEN and SYDVKM. Donors were around 37 systemically healthy Caucasian individuals from Russia aged 6 to 90 years. Each donor gave roughly 9 milliliters of peripheral blood, drawn into EDTA-treated Vacutainer tubes. PBMCs were isolated by Ficoll-Paque density-gradient centrifugation, with at least 6.5 million obtained per sample. Trizol reagent was used to extract total RNA from the PBMCs, yielding at least 6 micrograms per sample. For every donor, an aliquot of PBMCs went through flow cytometry to measure the percentages of naive CD45RAhigh/CD27high T cells. Broad study findings and their caveats: Compared with the aged group, more naive CD4+ T cells, fewer expanded clones and increased TCR diversity were shown by the long-lived group, suggesting age selection. Because donor CMV infection status was unknown, age-related changes in expanded clonotypes were potentially confounded. Bulk unsorted PBMC profiling prevented conclusive comparison of naive and antigen-experienced compartments. Total diversity estimates from one million sequenced T cells were considered lower bounds and underestimates. Observed TCR beta diversity per million T cells fell roughly linearly with age, and a significant reduction was already apparent by age around 40. The percentage of naive T cells measured by flow cytometry correlated strongly with observed TCR beta diversity.

The sequence derives from a woman aged 25 to 39 in good health. Sequencing used blood. This receptor chain uses TRBV28 and TRBJ2-4, with 11 bases matching TRBD2. The CDR3: CASSWGTSGNKNIQYF. The DNA is TGTGCCAGCAGCTGGGGGACTAGCGGTAACAAAAACATTCAGTACTTC.